Ten or more counts support the clone carrying this T cell receptor (beta chain). As yet, its antigen is unknown. Patients showing uncontrolled infection, other autoimmune disease, pregnancy or lactation were ineligible. The data are from a study of T cells in Graves' hyperthyroidism and ophthalmopathy. Study conclusions and caveats: Model-based prediction identified ophthalmopathy a median around 6.5 months prior to its onset.

The TCR beta CDR3 regions underwent amplification using RNA transcripts as the source. HTBI primers drove first-round RT-PCR of the TCR CDR3. MiXCR, applied by TCRdb to the multiplex PCR reads, yields one record per CDR3 protein. The table shows some 760,000 distinct CDR3 sequences, with 11% to 15% occurring only once. Germline assignment: CDR1 MRHNA and CDR2 SNTAGT. CDR3 length: 14 residues. V lost 6 bases, J lost 1 base, and 12 bases lay in between. This receptor was taken from a woman aged 18-29 years with Graves' hyperthyroidism. Sequenced material: blood. The rearrangement joins TRBV6-4 to TRBJ2-5; D is possibly TRBD1 (6 bases). This CDR3 reads CASRETGTQETQYF. The DNA for the CDR3 is TGTGCCAGCAGGGAGACAGGCACCCAAGAGACCCAGTACTTC.